Shown below are 13 T cell receptor beta chains from a single sample sequenced in a study of blood T cell repertoires in COVID-19 (TCRdb year 2020). Library preparation employed the immunoSEQ multiplex PCR assay. This is the immuneACCESS table as TCRdb keeps it, with only in-frame sequences that have V and J called. A part of the clones is gone; compared with another copy, unresolved V genes explain less than half, and the rest is unexplained. This sample has about 120,000 clones in its table, and around 77% of those were observed once. In total, the top ten clones hold approximately 8% of the sample. What was sequenced was peripheral blood. All receptors derive from a human donor in a cohort sampled during active COVID-19.

The chain couples TRBV7-2 to TRBJ2-1; the match to TRBD2 covers 15 bases. CDR1 and CDR2 (germline): SGHTA, FQGNSA. The CDR3 runs to 19 residues. Losses at the gene ends were 5 bases for V and 7 bases for J; bases not matched to a gene: 15. The CDR3 DNA sequence: TGTGCCAGCAGCCGTCCACCGGGACTAGCGGGAGGTCCATGGAATGAGCAGTTCTTC. Residues: CASSRPPGLAGGPWNEQFF.

The chain uses TRBV11-3 and TRBJ1-1; D is possibly TRBD1 (6 bases). Germline loops: CDR1 SGHNT, CDR2 YENEEA. Trimming cost V 5 bases and J 3 bases, with 19 bases left between them. This CDR3 is 16 amino acids long. The CDR3 DNA reads TGTGCCAGCAGCGCTTCGACAAGGGAGGGGGACACTGAAGCTTTCTTT. Encoded protein: CASSASTREGDTEAFF.

This chain uses TRBV28 with TRBJ2-7; 14 positions agree with TRBD2. The CDR3 contains 16 residues. Per the germline V gene, CDR1 is MDHEN and CDR2 is SYDVKM. J lost 2 bases, V lost 5 bases, and 5 bases had no gene match. CDR3 region: CASSPMGLAGAYEQYF. The CDR3 DNA is TGTGCCAGCAGTCCAATGGGACTAGCGGGAGCCTACGAGCAGTACTTC.

The chain combines TRBV28 with TRBJ2-7, with D possibly being TRBD1 (5 bases). Trimming removed 4 bases from V and 0 bases from J, with 10 bases in between. CDR3 length: 14 residues. Germline assignment: CDR1 MDHEN and CDR2 SYDVKM. Here the CDR3 reads CASSSRQNSYEQYF. The CDR3 DNA is TGTGCCAGCAGTTCACGACAGAACTCCTACGAGCAGTACTTC.

The chain links TRBV7-8 to TRBJ2-7; 10 nucleotides line up with TRBD1. CDR3 length: 14 residues. Germline V gene sequence: CDR1 SGHVS, CDR2 FQNEAQ. V trimming: 5 bases; J trimming: 9 bases; junction bases outside the gene matches: 10. CDR3: CASSPGTGALGQYF. CDR3 bases: TGTGCCAGCAGCCCGGGGACAGGGGCTCTGGGGCAGTACTTC.

This clone came up a few times. This chain connects TRBV27 to TRBJ1-5; 7 bases align to TRBD1. Losses at the gene ends were 6 bases for V and 2 bases for J; bases not matched to a gene: 4. Looked up from germline, CDR1 is MNHEY and CDR2 is SMNVEV (reference sequence). CDR3 length: 14 residues. CDR3 DNA: TGTGCCAGCAGACGACAGGGCGGCAATCAGCCCCAGCATTTT. Translated: CASRRQGGNQPQHF.

J is TRBJ1-1 and V is TRBV7-9, with D possibly being TRBD1 (6 bases). The V and J ends lost 5 bases and 10 bases respectively, with 17 bases between them. CDR1 and CDR2 (germline): SEHNR, FQNEAQ (reference sequence). CDR3 length: 13 residues. The DNA for the CDR3 is TGTGCCAGCAGCATAGGCACAGGGCCCGGAGCTTTCTTT. Protein sequence: CASSIGTGPGAFF.

The chain uses TRBV5-6 and TRBJ1-1; weak D call: TRBD1 (5 bases). The CDR3 contains 14 residues. V gave up 2 bases and J gave up 1 base, with 9 bases separating them. Per the germline V gene, CDR1 is SGHDT and CDR2 is YYEEEE. The CDR3 here is CASSFSGSNTEAFF. The CDR3 DNA follows: TGTGCCAGCAGCTTTTCAGGGTCGAACACTGAAGCTTTCTTT.

The J gene is TRBJ1-4, the V gene TRBV4-1; D may be TRBD1 (6 bases). Trimming cost V 1 base and J 5 bases, with 11 bases left between them. The CDR3 is 15 residues long. Germline V lookup: CDR1 MGHRA, CDR2 YSYEKL. The CDR3 nucleotides are TGCGCCAGCAGCCAAGGACAGGAATACAATGAAAAACTGTTTTTT. This gives the protein CASSQGQEYNEKLFF.

This clone was counted only a few times. The gene calls are TRBV12-5 and TRBJ2-5; TRBD2 aligns across 9 bases. With V trimmed by 7 bases and J by 5 bases, 17 bases remained unmatched. The CDR3 has 17 residues. The V gene's germline CDR1 is LGHNT and CDR2 FRNRAP. CDR3 protein: CASAFSMREGHGETQYF. CDR3 coding DNA: TGTGCTAGTGCCTTCTCCATGCGGGAGGGCCATGGGGAGACCCAGTACTTC.

This chain links TRBV2 with TRBJ2-1; D is possibly TRBD2 (6 bases). V dropped 2 bases and J dropped 8 bases, with 19 bases sitting between them. CDR1 SNHLY and CDR2 FYNNEI come from the germline V gene. This CDR3 is 16 amino acids long. The CDR3 spells CASSEWLGTSGHEQFF. The CDR3 coding sequence is TGTGCCAGCAGTGAATGGTTAGGGACTTCAGGTCATGAGCAGTTCTTC. The whole variable domain, filled in from reference TRBV2 and TRBJ2-1, reads EPEVTQTPSHQVTQMGQEVILRCVPISNHLYFYWYRQILGQKVEFLVSFYNNEISEKSEIFDDQFSVERPDGSNFTLKIRSTKLEDSAMYFCASSEWLGTSGHEQFFGPGTRLTVL.

The chain is built from TRBV12-5 and TRBJ1-5; 9 bases fit TRBD1. CDR1 and CDR2 (germline): LGHNT, FRNRAP. J was trimmed by 3 bases and V by 4 bases; bases with no gene match: 10. This CDR3 is 17 amino acids long. The CDR3 is CASGSSPGTGLNQPQHF. The CDR3, as DNA: TGTGCTAGTGGTTCTTCACCCGGGACAGGGCTCAATCAGCCCCAGCATTTT.

This clone was counted a few times. The chain links TRBV5-1 to TRBJ1-2; D not resolved. Germline CDR1 is SGHRS and CDR2 is YFSETQ. There are 14 residues in the CDR3. With 0 bases removed from V and 8 bases from J, the gap between germline ends came to 14 bases. The CDR3 reads CASSLGSEAYGYTF. Here the CDR3 DNA reads TGCGCCAGCAGCTTGGGGTCCGAGGCATACGGCTACACCTTC.